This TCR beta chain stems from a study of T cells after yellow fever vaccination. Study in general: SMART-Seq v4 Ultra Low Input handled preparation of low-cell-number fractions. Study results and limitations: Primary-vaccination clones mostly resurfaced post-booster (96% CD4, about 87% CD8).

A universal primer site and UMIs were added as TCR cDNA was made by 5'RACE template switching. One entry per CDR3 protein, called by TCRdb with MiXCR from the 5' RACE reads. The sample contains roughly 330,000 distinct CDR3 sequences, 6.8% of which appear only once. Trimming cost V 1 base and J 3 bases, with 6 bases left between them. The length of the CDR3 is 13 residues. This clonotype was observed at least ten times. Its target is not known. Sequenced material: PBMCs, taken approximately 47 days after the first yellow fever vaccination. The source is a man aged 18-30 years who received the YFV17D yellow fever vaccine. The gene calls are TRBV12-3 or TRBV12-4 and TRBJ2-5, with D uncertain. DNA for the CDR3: TGTGCCAGCAGTTTAGGGATGAAAGAGACCCAGTACTTC. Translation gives CASSLGMKETQYF.